This TCR beta chain was recovered during a study of control samples from healthy donors and cancer patients. Only in-frame clones appear in the TCRdb table, and some are missing; sequencing was by immunoSEQ multiplex PCR. This table holds 84,000 or so clones, roughly 84% found once. CDR1 KGHSY and CDR2 FQNENV come from the germline V gene. The ends were cut back, 5 bases at V and 2 bases at J, with 15 bases in the middle. CDR3 length: 15 residues. The sample taken for sequencing was PBMCs. This TCR came from a man aged 60-69 years with head and neck cancer. The genes are TRBV16 and TRBJ2-5; D is unclear. Written as DNA, the CDR3 is TGTGCCAGCAGCACTCAGACGGGCGGACAAGAGACCCAGTACTTC. Protein: CASSTQTGGQETQYF.